The entry below gives a single T cell receptor (beta chain) sequence along with its context. This record belongs to a study of blood T cell repertoires in COVID-19. Germline values: CDR1 KGHDR, CDR2 SFDVKD. V was clipped by 6 bases and J by 0 bases; unmatched bases: 4. The CDR3 contains 16 residues. The repertoire was sequenced with immunoSEQ multiplex PCR; TCRdb's copy has only in-frame clones and lacks some. The table has 200,000 or so clones, almost 80% seen once; the top ten hold approximately 15%. The receptor was isolated from a man aged 55 to 70 with active or convalescent COVID-19. Source material: peripheral blood. The chain couples TRBV24-1 to TRBJ2-6; 7 bases fit TRBD2. Here the CDR3 reads CATSRGGSSGANVLTF. The CDR3 DNA reads TGTGCCACCAGTCGGGGAGGGTCCTCTGGGGCCAACGTCCTGACTTTC.